Listed below are T cell receptor beta chains from one sample, sequenced in a study of shared clonotypes between healthy human individuals. TCRdb's table, derived via immunoSEQ multiplex PCR, lists solely in-frame clones and lacks some. The sample yields under 1,900,000 clones, about 98.5% seen once. The specimen was naive CD4+ T cells sorted from blood. The receptors were gathered from a man aged 30-40 years in good health. The CDR3 runs from the conserved cysteine through the conserved F or W. Fields, in order: J gene, D gene, V gene, clone size, CDR3 protein, CDR3 DNA. D genes are given only for firm matches. Only part of the rows carry a size: once, few, many, or a class if the clone is expanded.

J: TRBJ2-7
D: NA
V: TRBV5-5
size: NA
CDR3: CASSLSGGSSYEQYF
DNA: TGTGCCAGCAGCTTGTCTGGGGGAAGTTCCTACGAGCAGTACTTC

J: TRBJ2-5
D: TRBD2
V: TRBV25-1
size: NA
CDR3: CASSASGSETQYF
DNA: TGTGCCAGCAGTGCTAGCGGGAGTGAGACCCAGTACTTC

J: TRBJ2-3
D: TRBD2
V: TRBV27
size: NA
CDR3: CASSLRTSGLVGGDTQYF
DNA: TGTGCCAGCAGTTTACGGACTAGCGGGCTAGTTGGGGGAGATACGCAGTATTTT

J: TRBJ2-3
D: TRBD1
V: TRBV7-9
size: NA
CDR3: CASSQGETGTDTQYF
DNA: TGTGCCAGCAGCCAAGGGGAGACAGGGACAGATACGCAGTATTTT

J: TRBJ1-2
D: TRBD1
V: TRBV15
size: NA
CDR3: CATSRGDRGSNYGYTF
DNA: TGTGCCACCAGCAGAGGAGACAGGGGTTCAAACTATGGCTACACCTTC

J: TRBJ1-5
D: NA
V: TRBV18
size: NA
CDR3: CASSPRSSDNQPQHF
DNA: TGTGCCAGCTCACCAAGGTCTTCGGATAATCAGCCCCAGCATTTT

J: TRBJ2-3
D: NA
V: TRBV29-1
size: NA
CDR3: CSVRRPQTDTQYF
DNA: TGCAGCGTTCGTAGGCCCCAGACAGATACGCAGTATTTT

J: TRBJ2-3
D: TRBD1
V: TRBV5-1
size: NA
CDR3: CASSLDQGGTDTQYF
DNA: TGCGCCAGCAGCTTGGACCAGGGGGGCACAGATACGCAGTATTTT

J: TRBJ2-1
D: NA
V: TRBV9
size: NA
CDR3: CASSVAYSPNEQFF
DNA: TGTGCCAGCAGCGTAGCTTACTCCCCCAATGAGCAGTTCTTC

J: TRBJ2-7
D: NA
V: TRBV19
size: NA
CDR3: CASSTTTGLPVEQYF
DNA: TGTGCCAGTAGTACAACGACAGGCCTCCCCGTCGAGCAGTACTTC

J: TRBJ2-7
D: TRBD1
V: TRBV5-4
size: NA
CDR3: CASSLTTGNYEQYF
DNA: TGTGCCAGCAGCTTGACGACAGGGAACTACGAGCAGTACTTC

J: TRBJ2-3
D: TRBD2
V: TRBV6-1
size: NA
CDR3: CASSEAVLAGGGGDTQYF
DNA: TGTGCCAGCAGTGAAGCTGTGCTAGCGGGAGGAGGTGGAGATACGCAGTATTTT

J: TRBJ2-5
D: NA
V: TRBV7-3
size: once
CDR3: CASSPSQGRQETQYF
DNA: TGTGCCAGCAGCCCCTCCCAGGGGCGACAAGAGACCCAGTACTTC

J: TRBJ2-7
D: NA
V: TRBV2
size: NA
CDR3: CASSSDVGHEQYF
DNA: TGTGCCAGCAGTTCGGACGTCGGGCACGAGCAGTACTTC

J: TRBJ1-2
D: NA
V: TRBV18
size: NA
CDR3: CASSPPALNYGYTF
DNA: TGTGCCAGCTCCCCCCCGGCCCTGAACTATGGCTACACCTTC

J: TRBJ2-7
D: NA
V: TRBV5-1
size: once
CDR3: CASSLASQRGNEQYF
DNA: TGCGCCAGCAGCTTGGCCAGCCAGAGGGGAAACGAGCAGTACTTC

J: TRBJ2-7
D: NA
V: TRBV2
size: once
CDR3: CASREAQLPYEQYF
DNA: TGTGCCAGCAGGGAGGCGCAGTTACCCTACGAGCAGTACTTC

J: TRBJ1-1
D: NA
V: TRBV25-1
size: NA
CDR3: CASSMFARVGAEAFF
DNA: TGTGCCAGCAGTATGTTCGCCAGGGTCGGGGCTGAAGCTTTCTTT

J: TRBJ1-3
D: NA
V: TRBV5-1
size: NA
CDR3: CASSLAGGVSGNTIYF
DNA: TGCGCCAGCAGCTTGGCCGGAGGGGTCTCTGGAAACACCATATATTTT

J: TRBJ2-1
D: NA
V: TRBV11-2
size: NA
CDR3: CALSRDTYNEQFF
DNA: TGTGCCCTTTCGAGGGATACCTACAATGAGCAGTTCTTC

J: TRBJ2-5
D: NA
V: TRBV30
size: NA
CDR3: CAWSRGSKETQYF
DNA: TGTGCCTGGAGTAGAGGCAGTAAAGAGACCCAGTACTTC

J: TRBJ1-2
D: NA
V: TRBV7-6
size: NA
CDR3: CASSLQPADYGYTF
DNA: TGTGCCAGCAGCTTACAGCCTGCGGACTATGGCTACACCTTC

J: TRBJ2-7
D: TRBD2
V: TRBV9
size: NA
CDR3: CASSLGLAREYEQYF
DNA: TGTGCCAGCAGCCTCGGACTAGCGAGGGAATACGAGCAGTACTTC

J: TRBJ2-7
D: TRBD2
V: TRBV28
size: once
CDR3: CASSAGLAALSSYEQYF
DNA: TGTGCCAGCAGTGCGGGACTAGCGGCTTTGAGCTCCTACGAGCAGTACTTC

J: TRBJ2-5
D: NA
V: TRBV4-3
size: NA
CDR3: CASSQGPLPQETQYF
DNA: TGCGCCAGCAGCCAAGGTCCACTGCCCCAAGAGACCCAGTACTTC

J: TRBJ2-3
D: TRBD1
V: TRBV6-6
size: NA
CDR3: CASRTTDRATDTQYF
DNA: TGTGCCAGCAGAACCACGGACAGGGCTACAGATACGCAGTATTTT

J: TRBJ2-7
D: NA
V: TRBV5-1
size: NA
CDR3: CASSLPETKGNDEQYF
DNA: TGCGCCAGCAGCTTGCCAGAGACTAAAGGCAATGACGAGCAGTACTTC

J: TRBJ2-7
D: NA
V: TRBV7-2
size: NA
CDR3: CASSPEPYEQYF
DNA: TGTGCCAGCAGCCCGGAACCCTACGAGCAGTACTTC

J: TRBJ1-4
D: NA
V: TRBV27
size: NA
CDR3: CASSYGFGKLFF
DNA: TGTGCCAGCAGTTACGGATTCGGAAAACTGTTTTTT

J: TRBJ2-1
D: TRBD2
V: TRBV2
size: NA
CDR3: CASSLSIGTSGRNEQFF
DNA: TGTGCCAGCAGTCTATCGATCGGGACTAGCGGGAGGAATGAGCAGTTCTTC

J: TRBJ2-5
D: NA
V: TRBV7-8
size: NA
CDR3: CASSLLGGDQETQYF
DNA: TGTGCCAGCAGCTTACTTGGCGGAGACCAAGAGACCCAGTACTTC

J: TRBJ2-7
D: NA
V: TRBV5-1
size: NA
CDR3: CASSLGLAEPHEQYF
DNA: TGCGCCAGCAGCTTGGGCTTGGCGGAACCCCACGAGCAGTACTTC

J: TRBJ2-1
D: NA
V: TRBV4-1
size: NA
CDR3: CASSHPGGGPYNEQFF
DNA: TGCGCCAGCAGCCACCCTGGAGGGGGTCCCTACAATGAGCAGTTCTTC

J: TRBJ2-5
D: TRBD2
V: TRBV30
size: NA
CDR3: CAWSSGGAETQYF
DNA: TGTGCCTGGAGTTCGGGGGGAGCGGAGACCCAGTACTTC

J: TRBJ2-6
D: NA
V: TRBV19
size: NA
CDR3: CASSLTGGANVLTF
DNA: TGTGCCAGTAGTCTTACTGGTGGGGCCAACGTCCTGACTTTC

J: TRBJ2-7
D: NA
V: TRBV2
size: NA
CDR3: CASMGGYEQYF
DNA: TGTGCCAGCATGGGGGGCTACGAGCAGTACTTC

J: TRBJ2-7
D: NA
V: TRBV4-3
size: NA
CDR3: CASSQDRSGVYEQYF
DNA: TGCGCCAGCAGCCAAGATCGGTCGGGGGTCTACGAGCAGTACTTC

J: TRBJ1-1
D: NA
V: TRBV2
size: NA
CDR3: CASRLTGNTEAFF
DNA: TGTGCCAGCAGGCTGACTGGGAACACTGAAGCTTTCTTT

J: TRBJ1-5
D: TRBD1
V: TRBV18
size: NA
CDR3: CASSPQGAGNQPQHF
DNA: TGTGCCAGCTCACCACAGGGGGCGGGCAATCAACCCCAGCATTTT

J: TRBJ1-2
D: NA
V: TRBV18
size: NA
CDR3: CASSPIEFGGYTF
DNA: TGTGCCAGCTCACCAATAGAGTTTGGAGGCTACACCTTC

J: TRBJ2-1
D: TRBD2
V: TRBV5-1
size: NA
CDR3: CASSLLSGSLNNEQFF
DNA: TGCGCCAGCAGCTTGCTTAGCGGGAGTCTCAACAATGAGCAGTTCTTC

J: TRBJ2-3
D: TRBD2
V: TRBV19
size: NA
CDR3: CASSIAGSGMVDTQYF
DNA: TGTGCCAGTAGTATAGCTGGTAGCGGGATGGTAGATACGCAGTATTTT

J: TRBJ2-1
D: NA
V: TRBV2
size: NA
CDR3: CASTLSESSYNEQFF
DNA: TGTGCCAGCACCCTTAGCGAAAGCTCCTACAATGAGCAGTTCTTC

J: TRBJ1-4
D: NA
V: TRBV14
size: NA
CDR3: CASSQTGRYEKLFF
DNA: TGTGCCAGCAGCCAGACAGGAAGATATGAAAAACTGTTTTTT

J: TRBJ1-2
D: NA
V: TRBV5-1
size: NA
CDR3: CASSFSEDRTPNYGYTF
DNA: TGCGCCAGCAGCTTTAGTGAGGACCGGACGCCTAACTATGGCTACACCTTC

J: TRBJ2-7
D: TRBD2
V: TRBV7-8
size: NA
CDR3: CASSSQLAGSSYEQYF
DNA: TGTGCCAGCAGCTCACAACTAGCGGGGTCCTCCTACGAGCAGTACTTC

J: TRBJ2-2
D: TRBD2
V: TRBV7-3
size: NA
CDR3: CASTQPGLNTGELFF
DNA: TGTGCCAGCACCCAACCGGGACTAAACACCGGGGAGCTGTTTTTT

J: TRBJ2-1
D: NA
V: TRBV5-1
size: NA
CDR3: CASRLDGYNEQFF
DNA: TGCGCCAGCAGACTGGACGGATACAATGAGCAGTTCTTC

J: TRBJ2-7
D: TRBD1
V: TRBV29-1
size: once
CDR3: CSVGTGGPYEQYF
DNA: TGCAGCGTGGGGACAGGGGGCCCCTACGAGCAGTACTTC

J: TRBJ2-3
D: TRBD2
V: TRBV10-3
size: once
CDR3: CAITRVAGGADTQYF
DNA: TGTGCCATCACCCGAGTAGCGGGAGGTGCAGATACGCAGTATTTT

J: TRBJ2-3
D: NA
V: TRBV7-2
size: NA
CDR3: CASSLDSSTDTQYF
DNA: TGTGCCAGCAGCTTAGATAGTAGCACAGATACGCAGTATTTT

J: TRBJ1-4
D: TRBD1
V: TRBV6-1
size: NA
CDR3: CASRGQGFEKLFF
DNA: TGTGCCAGCAGGGGACAGGGATTTGAAAAACTGTTTTTT

J: TRBJ1-1
D: TRBD1
V: TRBV9
size: NA
CDR3: CASSVHRGSNTEAFF
DNA: TGTGCCAGCAGCGTCCACAGGGGTTCGAACACTGAAGCTTTCTTT

J: TRBJ1-3
D: NA
V: TRBV6-1
size: once
CDR3: CASSVIKVNTIYF
DNA: TGTGCCAGCAGTGTAATCAAGGTGAACACCATATATTTT

J: TRBJ2-2
D: NA
V: TRBV14
size: NA
CDR3: CASRGSGSYWSTGELFF
DNA: TGTGCCAGCAGGGGATCAGGGAGTTACTGGAGCACCGGGGAGCTGTTTTTT

J: TRBJ2-3
D: NA
V: TRBV9
size: NA
CDR3: CASSTPSSDRSRFRDTQYF
DNA: TGTGCCAGCAGCACCCCATCATCGGACAGAAGTCGGTTCCGGGATACGCAGTATTTT

J: TRBJ2-3
D: NA
V: TRBV27
size: NA
CDR3: CASSLGVMTDTQYF
DNA: TGTGCCAGCAGTTTAGGAGTAATGACAGATACGCAGTATTTT

J: TRBJ1-5
D: NA
V: TRBV18
size: NA
CDR3: CASSSLNSNQPQHF
DNA: TGTGCCAGCTCATCTTTAAATAGCAATCAGCCCCAGCATTTT

J: TRBJ1-3
D: NA
V: TRBV30
size: NA
CDR3: CAWNPVSGNTIYF
DNA: TGTGCCTGGAATCCGGTCTCTGGAAACACCATATATTTT

J: TRBJ2-1
D: TRBD2
V: TRBV6-6
size: NA
CDR3: CATSGGPGKQFF
DNA: TGTGCCACCTCGGGGGGGCCCGGAAAGCAGTTCTTC